This T cell receptor beta chain was captured in a study of blood T cell repertoires in COVID-19. For the study at large: PBMCs, B-cell-depleted T cells, or T cells provided the cDNA or gDNA that made up the material.

Original processing notes: Amplification of reference gene primers was used by the study to estimate nucleated cell counts. TCRdb's copy holds only in-frame clones and misses some; the assay was immunoSEQ multiplex PCR. V and J calls and clone size are given by that table; D and trimming were obtained from the DNA. Among under 200,000 clones listed, about 89% were seen once. Germline CDR1 SNHLY, CDR2 FYNNEI. The junction had 6 bases not matched to a gene; V was cut back by 6 bases and J by 4 bases. The CDR3 has 14 amino acids. Sequenced input: peripheral blood. The chain links TRBV2 to TRBJ2-7; 10 positions agree with TRBD2. The receptor was isolated from a man aged 35-49 years with active or convalescent COVID-19. CDR3 in amino acids: CASRVSGGGYEQYF. DNA for the CDR3: TGTGCCAGCAGAGTAAGCGGGGGGGGTTACGAGCAGTACTTC.